This T cell receptor beta chain was observed in a study of Ad26.COV2.S vaccination and SARS-CoV-2 variants. Study at large: Donor had been placed in the Ad26.COV2.S arm of the COV1001 trial. Each vaccinee took Ad26.COV2.S intramuscularly, once or twice 56 days apart.

This clone has a single count. Looked up from germline, CDR1 is MGHDK and CDR2 is SYGVNS. The J segment lost 3 bases and the V segment lost 5 bases, leaving 1 base of the junction unmatched. The CDR3 is 13 residues long. Treatment noted: approximately 18 received Ad26.COV2.S at low or high dose, single or two shots; 5 received placebo; per-sample allocation not given. Each sample was drawn 63 days after the first injection (of vaccine or placebo). A Boston donor was an adult aged 18-55 years. Built on an Ad26 vector, the vaccine expressed Wuhan-strain SARS-CoV-2 spike. Here immunoSEQ multiplex PCR was the method, and the copy in TCRdb shows in-frame clones only, minus some. The profile shows a few hundred thousand clones, about 90% of them singletons.

This TCR was sampled from a person between 18 and 60 years old who received the Ad26.COV2.S COVID-19 vaccine or a placebo. The V gene is TRBV25-1, the J gene TRBJ2-7, with TRBD1 matching over 10 bases. Here the sequenced sample was peripheral blood, taken in a trial of Ad26.COV2.S vaccine versus placebo. Here the CDR3 reads CASSWTGGYEQYF. The CDR3 coding sequence is TGTGCCAGCAGTTGGACAGGGGGCTACGAGCAGTACTTC.